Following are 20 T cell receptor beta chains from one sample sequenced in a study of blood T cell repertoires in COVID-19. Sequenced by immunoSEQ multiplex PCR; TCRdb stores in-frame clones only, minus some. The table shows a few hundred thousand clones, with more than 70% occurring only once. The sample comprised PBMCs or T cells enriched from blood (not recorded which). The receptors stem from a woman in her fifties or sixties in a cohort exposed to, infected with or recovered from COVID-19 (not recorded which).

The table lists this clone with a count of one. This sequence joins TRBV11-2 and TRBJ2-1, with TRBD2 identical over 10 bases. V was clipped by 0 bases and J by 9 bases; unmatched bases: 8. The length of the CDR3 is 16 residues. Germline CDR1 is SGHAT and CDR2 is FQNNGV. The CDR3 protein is CASSLDGAGTSAEQFF. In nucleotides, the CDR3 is TGTGCCAGCAGCTTAGATGGAGCGGGGACTAGCGCTGAGCAGTTCTTC.

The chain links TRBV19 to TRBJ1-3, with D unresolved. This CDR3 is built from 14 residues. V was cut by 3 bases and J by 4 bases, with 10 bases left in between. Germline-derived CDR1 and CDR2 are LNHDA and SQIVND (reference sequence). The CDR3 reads CASSISQRGNTIYF. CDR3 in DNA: TGTGCCAGTAGTATTTCCCAGAGGGGAAACACCATATATTTT.

CDR3 loop: CASSRPLAENQETQYF. The CDR3 DNA reads TGTGCCAGCAGCCGCCCCCTGGCGGAAAACCAAGAGACCCAGTACTTC. V and J are TRBV3-1 (or the pseudogene TRBV3-2) and TRBJ2-5; no clear D. Trimming shortened V by 4 bases and J by 0 bases, and 15 bases separated the two germline ends. There are 16 residues in the CDR3. CDR1 LGHDT and CDR2 YNNKEL come from the germline V gene (reference sequence).

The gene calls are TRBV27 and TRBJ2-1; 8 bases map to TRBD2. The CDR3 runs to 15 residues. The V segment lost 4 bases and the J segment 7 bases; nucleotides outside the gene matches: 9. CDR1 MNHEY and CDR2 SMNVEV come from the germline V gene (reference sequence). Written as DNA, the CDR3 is TGTGCCAGCAGTTCAGGGTCGGGAGGGGGGAATGAGCAGTTCTTC. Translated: CASSSGSGGGNEQFF.

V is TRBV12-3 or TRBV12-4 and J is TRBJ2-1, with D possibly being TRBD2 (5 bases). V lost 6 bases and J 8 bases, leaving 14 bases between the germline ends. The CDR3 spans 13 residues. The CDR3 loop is CASRPGNGHEQFF. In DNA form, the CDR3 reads TGTGCCAGCAGGCCCGGGAATGGGCATGAGCAGTTCTTC.

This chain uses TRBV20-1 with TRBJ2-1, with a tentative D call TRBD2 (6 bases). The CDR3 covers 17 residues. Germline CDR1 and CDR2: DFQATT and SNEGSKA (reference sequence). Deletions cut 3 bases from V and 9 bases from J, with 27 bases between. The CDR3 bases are TGCAGTGCTAGTGCTTCGCCTGGAGGGGCCGCCCCTATTGAGCAGTTCTTC. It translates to CSASASPGGAAPIEQFF.

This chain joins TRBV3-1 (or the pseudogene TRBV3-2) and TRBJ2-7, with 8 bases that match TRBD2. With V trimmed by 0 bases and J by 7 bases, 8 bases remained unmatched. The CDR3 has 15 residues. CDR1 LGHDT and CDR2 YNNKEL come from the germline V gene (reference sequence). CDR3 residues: CASSQDGGRSGEQYF. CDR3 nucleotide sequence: TGTGCCAGCAGCCAAGACGGCGGGAGGTCAGGTGAGCAGTACTTC.

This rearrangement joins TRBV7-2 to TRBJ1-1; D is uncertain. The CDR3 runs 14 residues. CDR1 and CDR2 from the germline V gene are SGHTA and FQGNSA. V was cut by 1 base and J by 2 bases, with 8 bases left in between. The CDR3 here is CASSLGRDNTEAFF. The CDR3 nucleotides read TGTGCCAGCAGCTTAGGACGGGATAACACTGAAGCTTTCTTT. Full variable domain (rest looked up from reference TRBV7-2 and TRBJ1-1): GAGVSQSPSNKVTEKGKDVELRCDPISGHTALYWYRQSLGQGLEFLIYFQGNSAPDKSGLPSDRFSAERTGGSVSTLTIQRTQQEDSAVYLCASSLGRDNTEAFFGQGTRLTVV.

CDR3 amino acids: CASSSGQGGYGYTF. The CDR3 DNA reads TGTGCCAGCAGCTCCGGACAGGGTGGCTATGGCTACACCTTC. This chain links TRBV28 with TRBJ1-2; 8 nucleotides align to TRBD1. Germline CDR1 and CDR2: MDHEN and SYDVKM. The CDR3 has 14 residues. Trimming removed 6 bases from V and 4 bases from J; junction bases left unmatched: 7.

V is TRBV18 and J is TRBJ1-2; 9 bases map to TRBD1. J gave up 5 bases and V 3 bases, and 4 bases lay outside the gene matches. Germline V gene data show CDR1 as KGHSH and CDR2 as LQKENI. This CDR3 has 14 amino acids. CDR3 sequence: CASSPSGQGYGYTF. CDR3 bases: TGTGCCAGCTCACCGAGCGGACAGGGGTATGGCTACACCTTC.

In DNA form, the CDR3 reads TGTGCCAGCAGCTGGAGGACAGGGGTCACTGAAGCTTTCTTT. Translation gives CASSWRTGVTEAFF. The chain links TRBV5-4 to TRBJ1-1, with 9 bases aligning to TRBD1. Germline CDR1 is SGHNT and CDR2 is YYREEE (reference sequence). The trim removed 3 bases at V and 4 bases at J, leaving 4 bases unmatched. This CDR3 comprises 14 residues.

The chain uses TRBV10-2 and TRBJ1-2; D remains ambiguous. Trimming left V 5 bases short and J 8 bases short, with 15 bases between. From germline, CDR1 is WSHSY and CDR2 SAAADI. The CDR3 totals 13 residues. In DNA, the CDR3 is TGCGCCAGCAGTAATGGCAAATCTTTCGGCTACACCTTC. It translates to CASSNGKSFGYTF.

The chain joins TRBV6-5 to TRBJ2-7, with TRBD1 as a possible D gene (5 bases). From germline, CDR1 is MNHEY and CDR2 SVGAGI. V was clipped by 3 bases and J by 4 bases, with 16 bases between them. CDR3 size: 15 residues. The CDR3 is CASSYAWGAPYEQYF. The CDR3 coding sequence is TGTGCCAGCAGTTATGCGTGGGGCGCCCCTTACGAGCAGTACTTC.

CDR3 amino acids: CASSPLRAQYGYTF. The CDR3 DNA reads TGTGCCAGCAGTCCCCTCAGGGCGCAGTATGGCTACACCTTC. The chain joins TRBV27 to TRBJ1-2, with TRBD1 as a possible D gene (5 bases). The germline gives CDR1 MNHEY, CDR2 SMNVEV (reference sequence). V was pared by 5 bases and J by 5 bases, with 15 bases between. The CDR3 is 14 amino acids.

The CDR3, as DNA: TGTGCCAGCTCACCCTTCCCGGGACAGGGCCCGACTAATGAAAAACTGTTTTTT. It translates to CASSPFPGQGPTNEKLFF. This sequence joins TRBV18 and TRBJ1-4; 9 positions match TRBD1. Germline CDR1 is KGHSH and CDR2 is LQKENI. This CDR3 is 18 amino acids long. Trimming at V came to 3 bases and at J to 2 bases, leaving 10 bases not matched to a gene.

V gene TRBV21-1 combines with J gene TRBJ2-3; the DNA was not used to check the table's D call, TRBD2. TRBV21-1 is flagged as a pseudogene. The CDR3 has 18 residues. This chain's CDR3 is CASSKGQSRERGTDTQYF. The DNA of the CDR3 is TGTGCCAGCAGCAAAGGACAGTCGCGGGAGAGGGGCACAGATACGCAGTATTTT.

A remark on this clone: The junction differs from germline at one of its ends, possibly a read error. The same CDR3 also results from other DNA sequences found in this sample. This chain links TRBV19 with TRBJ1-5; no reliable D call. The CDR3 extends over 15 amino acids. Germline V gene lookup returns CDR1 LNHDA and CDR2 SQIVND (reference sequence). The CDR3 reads CASSIGGRLGQPQHF. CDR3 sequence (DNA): TGTGCTAGTAGTATAGGCGGGCGGCTAGGTCAGCCCCAGCATTTT. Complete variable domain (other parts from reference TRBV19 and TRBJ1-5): DGGITQSPKYLFRKEGQNVTLSCEQNLNHDAMYWYRQDPGQGLRLIYYSQIVNDFQKGDIAEGYSVSREKKESFPLTVTSAQKNPTAFYLCASSIGGRLGQPQHFGDGTRLSIL.

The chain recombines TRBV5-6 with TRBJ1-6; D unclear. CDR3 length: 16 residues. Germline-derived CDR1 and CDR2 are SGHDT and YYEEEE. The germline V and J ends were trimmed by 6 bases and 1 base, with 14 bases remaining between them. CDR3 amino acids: CASTSDPRSYNSPLHF. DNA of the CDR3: TGTGCCAGCACGTCAGACCCCAGGTCCTATAATTCACCCCTCCACTTT.

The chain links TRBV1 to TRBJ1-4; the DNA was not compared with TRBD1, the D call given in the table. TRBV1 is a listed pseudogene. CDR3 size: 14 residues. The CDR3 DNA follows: TGCACCAGCAGCCAAGAACAGGGAAATGAAAAACTGTTTTTT. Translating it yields CTSSQEQGNEKLFF.

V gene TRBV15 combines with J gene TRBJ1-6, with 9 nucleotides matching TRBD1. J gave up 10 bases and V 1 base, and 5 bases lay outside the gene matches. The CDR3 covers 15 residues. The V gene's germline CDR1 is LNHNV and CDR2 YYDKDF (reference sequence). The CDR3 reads CATSRVRTGVSPLHF. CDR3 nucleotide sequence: TGTGCCACCAGCAGAGTTCGGACAGGGGTCTCACCCCTCCACTTT. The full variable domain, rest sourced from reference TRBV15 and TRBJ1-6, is DAMVIQNPRYQVTQFGKPVTLSCSQTLNHNVMYWYQQKSSQAPKLLFHYYDKDFNNEADTPDNFQSRRPNTSFCFLDIRSPGLGDTAMYLCATSRVRTGVSPLHFGNGTRLTVT.